This T cell receptor (beta chain) came from a study of blood T cell repertoires in COVID-19. The overall study: T cells, B-cell-depleted T cells, or PBMCs supplied cDNA or gDNA.

Researchers sorted participants into cohorts using their self-reported clinical history. The ends lost 4 bases at V and 6 bases at J; junction bases unmatched: 16. There are 18 residues in the CDR3. Germline V gene sequence: CDR1 MDHEN, CDR2 SYDVKM. Only in-frame clones appear in the TCRdb table, and some are missing; sequencing was by immunoSEQ multiplex PCR. The top ten clones hold roughly 1.4% of a sample with a few hundred thousand clones, over 75% of them seen once. This receptor was taken from a woman aged 18-29 years who had been exposed to COVID-19. Material: PBMCs or T cells enriched from blood (not recorded which). V is TRBV28 and J is TRBJ2-7; 12 bases map to TRBD2. The DNA of the CDR3 is TGTGCCAGCAGTTCCGAACTTGGCCGACTAGCGGGAGTTGTCGAGCAGTACTTC. Translated: CASSSELGRLAGVVEQYF.